This TCR beta chain came from a study of cytomegalovirus exposure and HLA in healthy donors listed by TCRdb under 2017. Background on the whole study: An earlier analysis of several hundred of the donors reported under 300 Gb of sequence data and 90 million to 120 million unique TCR beta sequences obtained from about 200 million T cells. An early release covering roughly 600 HLA-typed donors comprised around 300 gigabases of sequencing data and 85 million to 100 million unique TCR sequences. A separate validation cohort of 100 to 150 different subjects was used in addition to the approximately 610-subject first cohort. Among some 400 genotyped donors of the cohort, an average of approximately 250,000 unique TCR beta nucleotide sequences were sequenced per donor, about a sixth of them non-productive. Class I and class II HLA loci were covered by the typing at four-digit resolution. To predict cytomegalovirus infection status, the study combined high-throughput TCR immunosequencing, statistical association of individual TCRs with disease status, and machine learning. The later analysis used no new phenotypic data to find candidate immune exposures, relying instead on TCR beta sequences and their occurrence across donors. In a later genetic analysis, genome-wide SNP genotypes for about 55% of the 666 donors were used, and that subset was treated as a discovery cohort. Donor age, sex, ethnicity and CMV serostatus were collected together with the repertoire data. Using immunosequencing, the study profiled T cell repertoires from 500 to 800 subjects and related those repertoires to cytomegalovirus serostatus. Four or five DR-DQ haplotypes were handled as single units for association and clustering because linkage in the cohort was strong. All discovery cohort repertoires had been generated using a single sequencing platform. The study aimed to test whether cataloging public T cell receptors could reveal signatures of past pathogen exposure. An earlier analysis of several hundred of the donors applied high-throughput TCR beta sequencing to assess whether each TCR beta V gene segment acted as functional or pseudogenic. The genetic ancestry cluster associated with self-reported Caucasian donors included around four fifths of the 300 to 400 genotyped donors. To study patterns of TCR occurrence, a later analysis re-analyzed previously published TCR beta repertoires from hundreds of donors and added high-resolution HLA genotyping. The number of donors typed differed by locus, with 629-630 for A, B, C, DRB1 and DQB1, roughly 520 for DQA1, approximately 570 for DPA1, and some 440 for DPB1.

Comment on this clone: Its antigen is not yet known. No much larger clone exists at a distance of one base, and base qualities are not known.

V lost 0 bases and J lost 3 bases; the stretch between them is 18 bases long. The CDR3 starts with the cysteine, ends with the phenylalanine, and has 17 residues. Only the CDR3 region is kept as DNA, spanning 51 bases read in frame from base 1. CDR1 and CDR2 are read off the germline V gene as MGHRA and YSYEKL. The receptor library was made with the immunoSEQ multiplex PCR assay. The multiplex PCR relied on a mix of 60 forward primers for TCR Vbeta segments and 13 reverse primers for TCR Jbeta segments. The CDR3 region of rearranged TCR beta genes was amplified from genomic DNA by a multiplex PCR assay. Amplified TCR beta libraries were sequenced as 87-base-pair reads on the Illumina HiSeq System. Per the original workflow: A later analysis counted around 72 million unique TCR beta chains across the 650 to 800 repertoires, and some 11 million of these chains were shared by at least two donors. Raw reads were error-corrected and collapsed into unique sequences by a nearest-neighbor algorithm in which closely related sequences were merged to remove PCR and sequencing errors. To assign V, D and J gene segments, CDR3 sequences were aligned to IMGT reference sequences. For a sequence to be retained, a match of at least six nucleotides was required to both a V gene segment and a J gene segment. A rearrangement counted as productive if the CDR3 had no stop codons and remained in frame with V and J, and every other rearrangement counted as non-productive. Following IMGT convention, CDR3 was defined as the stretch from the second conserved V-encoded cysteine up to the conserved J-encoded phenylalanine. The earlier analysis of about 560 of the donors excluded any sequence lacking an unambiguous match to a single V gene segment. An earlier analysis of approximately 590 of the donors called V segments functional above 56.7% productive rearrangements and segregating when the between-donor standard deviation exceeded 5%. To diagnose cytomegalovirus status from the catalog of TCR beta chain sequences, a statistical classification framework was built. In a later analysis, V and J genes were assigned by comparing TCR nucleotide sequences against IMGT/GENE-DB human TR gene sequences. A later analysis assigned CDR3 sequences and most-parsimonious VDJ recombination scenarios with the TCRdist pipeline. In a later analysis, each TCR beta chain was defined by its CDR3 amino acid sequence together with its V-gene family, and reads without a unique V-gene family were excluded. As a way to deal with suspected cross-contamination and a sequencing artifact, a later analysis dropped 450 to 600 nucleotide sequences that were highly shared and had low generation probability. In a later analysis, a clonal expansion index was calculated for each public chain from normalized within-repertoire ranks of inferred template counts. Generation probabilities in a later analysis came from a VDJ recombination model fitted to out-of-frame rearrangements, and those results were checked against IGoR. A later analysis scored TCR-TCR, TCR-HLA and TCR-CMV co-occurrence with hypergeometric tests, applying a repertoire-size bias correction to TCR pairs. False discovery rates were estimated in a later analysis by permuting HLA or CMV assignments 20 times. In a later analysis, co-occurring TCRs were grouped using DBSCAN, and TCRdist sequence similarity was added for clustering within HLA-allele-positive subsets. For co-occurrence clustering, repertoires with fewer than 30,000 or more than 120,000 public chains were excluded, along with four to six repertoires with anomalous nucleotide sharing. Held by TCRdb, this immuneACCESS table contains in-frame sequences only and omits some clones. Under half of the omission traces to an unresolved V gene where checked; the cause of the rest is unknown. V and J calls and clone size come straight from that table; D and trimming were deduced from the DNA. This sample gives around 100,000 clones in total; 81% of them show up just once. The ten biggest clones cover approximately 4% of the sample.

Paper-wide results and their limitations: A later analysis found that most CMV-associated TCR beta chains appeared HLA-restricted, with HLA associations seemingly driven largely by CMV exposure. The authors suggested that the approach could potentially be generalized to other disease states and immunological phenotypes. Compared with equally common non-associated chains, HLA-associated TCR beta chains in a later analysis were more clonally expanded and had lower generation probabilities. Because counts were too low, 15 to 20 rarely observed V segments, including chromosome 9 orphons, were excluded from the earlier analysis of 587 of the donors. CMV serostatus was the only immune exposure information available for the cohort. In vitro tests confirmed that a few of the cytomegalovirus-associated TCR beta chains recognize cytomegalovirus antigens. Linkage disequilibrium might explain the correlated functional status among segregating V segments, but an unknown experimental factor could not be ruled out. The classifier was reported to diagnose cytomegalovirus status with high specificity and sensitivity in both the original cohort and the validation cohort. The study listed 164 TCR beta chains as associated with cytomegalovirus. A further reported finding was that TCR beta sequences accurately predicted the HLA-A and HLA-B alleles for most subjects in the first cohort. A group of highly shared sequence variants was considered likely to be a technical artifact of the sequencing pipeline. In a later analysis, the rate of TCR association differed among HLA loci, with DRB1 alleles having the most associated TCRs and HLA-C alleles having the fewest. The presence/absence analyses assumed that sequencing depth was roughly uniform across donors, and that assumption may not be true. At a false discovery rate of 0.05, a later analysis linked around 17,000 TCR beta sequences to specific HLA alleles. Only TCR beta chains were sequenced in this cohort, and the absence of alpha or paired-chain data limited detectable features. Most TCR sequences were seen in very few donors, while some public TCRs were found in many individuals. V-gene and J-gene trimming of TCR beta chains was associated with a missense DCLRE1C variant in a later genetic analysis, and the association was replicated in an independent cohort. A later analysis reported that several top co-occurrence clusters appeared linked to parvovirus B19, influenza, CMV and Epstein-Barr virus. When HLA alleles, especially DR and DQ, strongly co-occurred, TCR associations were difficult to assign to individual alleles. Broadly in line with IMGT annotations, most TCR beta V segments showed up in productive rearrangements about 90% or about 30% of the time in an earlier analysis of 587 of the donors. In a later genetic analysis, fewer N-insertions in productive TCRs were reported among donors in an Asian-associated ancestry cluster than the approximately 630-donor mean. HLA typing was unavailable for some donors at each locus, so association tests used only the typed subset. Some IMGT-functional V segments, including TRBV6-2 and TRBV6-3, could not be distinguished by the 87-base-pair reads and were therefore excluded.

In total, approximately 690 healthy bone marrow donors made up the cohort. At the time of sampling, every cohort member was nominally healthy, though immune exposures that went unrecorded were likely present. The donor tested CMV seropositive, placing the donor among the approximately 290 seropositive members of the cohort. Each donor provided a peripheral blood sample, and peripheral blood mononuclear cells were used for TCR beta sequencing. The Qiagen DNeasy Blood Extraction Kit was used to extract genomic DNA from the blood cell samples. The chain links TRBV4-1 with TRBJ2-7; the D segment could be TRBD1, given 5 matching bases. The sample consisted of PBMCs. This TCR came from a woman in her 70s in good health and CMV-seropositive. In nucleotide form, the sequence is TGCGCCAGCAGCCAAGATCCTGTAGGGGTTGCTAACTACGAGCAGTACTTC. The translation is CASSQDPVGVANYEQYF.